The next 25 T cell receptor beta chains were all read from a single sample in a study of CD8+CD57+ T cells in acquired aplastic anemia. Genomic DNA provided the template from which TCR beta VDJ and CDR3 profiles were obtained. TCRdb reprocessed the reads via MiXCR and lists one record per CDR3 protein. Of some 410,000 distinct CDR3 sequences in the sample, about two thirds are singletons; the top ten hold 3% to 4.5%. The specimen was sorted CD4+, CD8+, or CD8+CD57+ T cells (not recorded which) from PBMCs. These receptors came from a human donor in good health, serving as a control.

Comment on this clonotype: The DNA is omitted, as the CDR3 cannot be located on it reliably, and the CDR3 follows TCRdb's listing. The rearrangement uses TRBV9 and TRBJ2-6; TRBD2 was called by the table and not checked on the DNA. The CDR3 extends over 15 residues, inclusive of both ends. Looked up from germline, CDR1 is SGDLS and CDR2 is YYNGEE. CDR3 in amino acids: CASSVGEGTPHHLTF.

As regards this clonotype: This clone may be a read error of a much larger clone one base away. A read error is likely, as this CDR3 ends without the conserved phenylalanine or tryptophan. The V gene is TRBV27, the J gene TRBJ1-6; D gene unclear. Trimming shortened V by 7 bases and J by 5 bases, and 27 bases separated the two germline ends. The CDR3 covers 19 residues. CDR1 MNHEY and CDR2 SMNVEV come from the germline V gene (reference sequence). The CDR3 spells CASTKSHYRFQLNNSPLHL. CDR3 nucleotides: TGTGCCAGCACTAAAAGCCACTACCGTTTTCAGCTGAATAATTCACCCCTCCACCTT.

Notes on this clonotype: The final CDR3 position lacks the conserved phenylalanine or tryptophan, pointing to a likely read error. No DNA is shown, since the ends of the CDR3 on it are uncertain; the CDR3 is the one TCRdb lists. The V gene is TRBV24-1, the J gene TRBJ1-2; no DNA check was done on the table's D call, TRBD1. In germline, CDR1 is KGHDR, CDR2 SFDVKD. The CDR3 sequence runs 12 residues, both termini included. CDR3 residues: CATSDSTGSHTL.

This sequence joins TRBV5-6 and TRBJ2-1; D might be TRBD1 (5 bases). The CDR3 totals 15 residues. Between the trimmed V and J ends, which lost 1 base and 0 bases, there was a span of 8 bases. CDR1 and CDR2 from the germline V gene are SGHDT and YYEEEE. For the CDR3, the DNA is TGTGCCAGCAGCTTGATAGGGGTCTCCTACAATGAGCAGTTCTTC. This gives the protein CASSLIGVSYNEQFF.

This clonotype was seen many times. V is TRBV7-3 and J is TRBJ2-3, with 7 bases lining up with TRBD2. The CDR3 extends over 15 amino acids. Germline CDR1 reads SGHTA; CDR2 reads FQGTGA. V lost 3 bases and J lost 0; bases outside the gene matches: 3. The CDR3 loop is CASSFAGVSTDTQYF. The CDR3 coding sequence is TGTGCCAGCAGCTTCGCGGGGGTCAGCACAGATACGCAGTATTTT.

As to this clonotype: One end of the junction does not line up with germline, which may come from a read error. CDR3 sequence reads: CASSLGLRGDSQLF. The CDR3 DNA follows: TGTGCCAGCAGCTTAGGCCTGAGGGGGGATTCGCAGCTCTTC. The J gene is TRBJ2-1, the V gene TRBV7-2; the D call may be TRBD1 or TRBD2 (6 bases each). The length of the CDR3 is 14 residues. The germline V gene has CDR1 SGHTA and CDR2 FQGNSA.

This clonotype has a single count. The rearrangement joins TRBV5-6 to TRBJ1-1; weak D call: TRBD1 (6 bases). The CDR3 is made up of 14 amino acids. The V and J ends lost 2 bases and 1 base respectively, with 9 bases between them. The V gene's germline CDR1 is SGHDT and CDR2 YYEEEE. In nucleotides, the CDR3 is TGTGCCAGCAGCTTACCGGGACAGAACACTGAAGCTTTCTTT. Its translation is CASSLPGQNTEAFF.

The table lists this clonotype with a count of one. This chain joins TRBV2 and TRBJ1-1; D is unresolved. In germline, CDR1 is SNHLY, CDR2 FYNNEI. The length of the CDR3 is 15 residues. V was pared by 10 bases and J by 3 bases, with 21 bases between. CDR3 DNA: TGTGCCACCAGCAGAGCCCGGCCGTGGGACACTGAAGCTTTCTTT. This sequence encodes CATSRARPWDTEAFF. The whole variable domain, remainder taken from reference TRBV2 and TRBJ1-1, is EPEVTQTPSHQVTQMGQEVILRCVPISNHLYFYWYRQILGQKVEFLVSFYNNEISEKSEIFDDQFSVERPDGSNFTLKIRSTKLEDSAMYFCATSRARPWDTEAFFGQGTRLTVV.

Remarks on this clonotype: One junction end disagrees with the germline gene, perhaps due to a read error. The chain uses TRBV5-1 and TRBJ2-5, with D maybe TRBD2 (5 bases). This CDR3 comprises 18 residues. From germline, CDR1 is SGHRS and CDR2 YFSETQ. The CDR3 reads CASSLNRGETRNQETQYF. The CDR3 DNA follows: TGTGCCAGCAGCTTGAATCGGGGAGAAACGAGGAACCAAGAGACCCAGTACTTC. The full variable domain, in which reference TRBV5-1 and TRBJ2-5 provide the parts outside the CDR3, is KAGVTQTPRYLIKTRGQQVTLSCSPISGHRSVSWYQQTPGQGLQFLFEYFSETQRNKGNFPGRFSGRQFSNSRSEMNVSTLELGDSALYLCASSLNRGETRNQETQYFGPGTRLLVL.

Worth noting for this clonotype: A read error may account for a junction end that differs from germline. V gene TRBV14 combines with J gene TRBJ1-1; no clear D. Germline V CDR1 and CDR2: SGHDN, FVKESK. CDR3 length: 14 residues. Written as DNA, the CDR3 is TGTGCCAGCAGCTTAGAAAGTATGACGGCCGGTACTATCTTT. This encodes CASSLESMTAGTIF.

The CDR3, as DNA: TGCGCCAGCAGCTGGGCGGGGGATCAGCCTACGCAGTATTTT. Its protein product is CASSWAGDQPTQYF. This sequence joins TRBV5-1 and TRBJ2-3; 7 bases fit TRBD2. The germline gives CDR1 SGHRS, CDR2 YFSETQ. The CDR3 covers 14 residues. With V trimmed by 3 bases and J by 8 bases, 9 bases remained unmatched.

V gene TRBV12-3 or TRBV12-4 combines with J gene TRBJ1-5; D call uncertain. Trimming took 7 bases from V and 0 from J, leaving 13 bases between them. This CDR3 comprises 15 residues. CDR3 protein: CASTLAPYSNQPQHF. CDR3 coding DNA: TGTGCCAGCACACTCGCGCCTTATAGCAATCAGCCCCAGCATTTT.

To note about this clonotype: Here the CDR3 omits its conserved ending phenylalanine or tryptophan, so a read error is the likely source. Because the CDR3's place on the DNA is in doubt, the DNA is left out and the CDR3 is given as listed by TCRdb. This chain's CDR3 is CATGSLQRTPGSGC. This chain links TRBV5-1 with TRBJ2-2; the table calls TRBD1, which could not be checked here. CDR1 and CDR2 (germline): SGHRS, YFSETQ. The CDR3 is 14 residues long, ends included.

Of note for this clonotype: This sequence may be a read error, since a much larger clone differs from it by one base. DNA of the CDR3: TGTGCCAGCGGACTGCTTGACACCGAGGGCGCTGAAGCTTTCTTT. It codes for CASGLLDTEGAEAFF. The rearrangement joins TRBV6-6 to TRBJ1-1; D is uncertain. Trimming removed 8 bases at V and 6 bases at J, with 22 bases between. The germline V gene has CDR1 MNHNY and CDR2 SVGAGI (reference sequence). This CDR3 comprises 15 residues.

Of note for this clonotype: Here the CDR3 omits its conserved ending phenylalanine or tryptophan, so a read error is the likely source. The chain is built from TRBV10-3 and TRBJ1-2; the D is unclear. The length of the CDR3 is 15 residues. Looked up from germline, CDR1 is ENHRY and CDR2 is SYGVKD. CDR3 sequence: CASSPTNLVTYGYTG. As DNA, the CDR3 is TGTGCCAGCAGTCCCACCAACCTAGTGACCTATGGCTACACCGGC.

Concerning this clonotype itself: The limits of the CDR3 on the DNA are not certain, so only TCRdb's listed CDR3 is given. The V call is TRBV7-2, the J call TRBJ1-1; the D call TRBD1 from the table was never checked on the DNA. Germline assignment: CDR1 SGHTA and CDR2 FQGNSA. 14 amino acids form the CDR3, both terminal residues included. CDR3 region: CASSWGQGNTGACF.

Worth noting for this clonotype: A read error may produce the germline difference seen at one junction end. The CDR3 spells CASSLGRGRGSLETQYF. In DNA, the CDR3 is TGTGCCAGCAGCTTAGGTCGGGGGAGGGGGTCATTAGAGACCCAGTACTTC. The chain employs TRBV5-1 and TRBJ2-5, with a weak D call TRBD2 (7 bases). CDR1 and CDR2 (germline): SGHRS, YFSETQ. This CDR3 is built from 17 residues.

The V call is TRBV9, the J call TRBJ2-7; 7 nucleotides line up with TRBD1. The V segment lost 0 bases and the J segment 9 bases; nucleotides outside the gene matches: 15. CDR3 length equals 16 residues. Germline loops: CDR1 SGDLS, CDR2 YYNGEE. The CDR3 coding sequence is TGTGCCAGCAGCGTAGCTCCCGGGACAGTGGATAATTCGCAGTACTTC. Amino acids: CASSVAPGTVDNSQYF.

This clonotype appeared many times. The chain recombines TRBV7-2 with TRBJ2-5; the match to TRBD2 covers 7 bases. The CDR3 has 14 residues. Germline lookup yields CDR1 SGHTA and CDR2 FQGNSA. After removal of 4 bases from V and 9 bases from J, the junction contained 11 bases not matched to a gene. DNA of the CDR3: TGTGCCAGCAGCTCCCAGGGAGGGGATCAGCCCCAGTACTTC. Translated: CASSSQGGDQPQYF.

CDR3 protein: CASAFLGNEQYF. The CDR3 DNA sequence: TGTGCCAGCGCATTTTTAGGGAACGAGCAGTACTTC. The rearrangement links TRBV7-9 to TRBJ2-7; D gene unclear. CDR1 is SEHNR and CDR2 is FQNEAQ in the germline V gene (reference sequence). This CDR3 comprises 12 residues. Trimming pared 8 bases from V and 5 bases from J, leaving 13 bases between.

This clonotype was picked up a small number of times. The rearrangement joins TRBV25-1 to TRBJ1-1; 9 bases agree with TRBD1. The germline V gene has CDR1 MGHDK and CDR2 SYGVNS. V lost 7 bases, J lost 4 bases, and 10 bases stayed unmatched. This CDR3 has 15 amino acids. Written as DNA, the CDR3 is TGTGCCAGCACCTCGGGACAGGGTATGGTCACTGAAGCTTTCTTT. Its translation is CASTSGQGMVTEAFF. Complete variable domain (other parts from reference TRBV25-1 and TRBJ1-1): EADIYQTPRYLVIGTGKKITLECSQTMGHDKMYWYQQDPGMELHLIHYSYGVNSTEKGDLSSESTVSRIRTEHFPLTLESARPSHTSQYLCASTSGQGMVTEAFFGQGTRLTVV.

This rearrangement joins TRBV7-2 to TRBJ2-2; 11 positions agree with TRBD2. This CDR3 comprises 15 residues. J gave up 16 bases and V 1 base, and 11 bases lay outside the gene matches. Germline V lookup: CDR1 SGHTA, CDR2 FQGNSA. CDR3 protein: CASSLEKLAGGQEFF. The CDR3 coding sequence is TGTGCCAGCAGCTTAGAGAAGTTAGCGGGGGGGCAGGAGTTTTTT.

This clonotype has ten or more counts. CDR3 in DNA: TGTGCCAACCCTACTAGCGGGGATACCTACGAGCAGTACTTC. As protein: CANPTSGDTYEQYF. V and J are TRBV25-1 and TRBJ2-7, with 10 nucleotides matching TRBD2. Looked up from germline, CDR1 is MGHDK and CDR2 is SYGVNS. Trimming at V came to 10 bases and at J to 2 bases, leaving 8 bases not matched to a gene. CDR3 length: 14 residues.

The CDR3 bases are TGTGCCAGCTCGGGGTTTAGAAGGAATTCACCCCTCCACTTT. This translates into CASSGFRRNSPLHF. J is TRBJ1-6 and V is TRBV5-6; unclear D gene. Germline V gene lookup returns CDR1 SGHDT and CDR2 YYEEEE. Between the trimmed V and J ends, which lost 7 bases and 7 bases, there was a span of 15 bases. This CDR3 is built from 14 residues.

V usage is TRBV7-9 and J usage is TRBJ2-7; D might be TRBD1 (6 bases). V lost 1 base, J lost 1 base, and 11 bases lay in between. CDR1 and CDR2 (germline): SEHNR, FQNEAQ (reference sequence). The CDR3 contains 15 residues. CDR3 amino acids: CASSLGLGQSYEQYF. The CDR3 DNA reads TGTGCCAGCAGCTTAGGGCTCGGACAGTCCTACGAGCAGTACTTC.